Below, one T cell receptor (beta chain) is given with its context. The sample comes from a study of graft-versus-host responses after intestinal transplantation. Study as a whole: Every one of the recipients received anti-thymocyte globulin induction and afterwards took tacrolimus and steroids for 3 to 4 years.

Produced via immunoSEQ multiplex PCR; TCRdb's table is partial and in-frame only. Of about 39,000 clones detected, 80% to 95% appear once; the ten largest clones hold less than 4.5%. Trimming removed 4 bases from V and 5 bases from J, with 13 bases in between. CDR3 length: 13 residues. In germline, CDR1 is SGHDT, CDR2 YYEEEE. This clonotype originated in a human patient who received an intestinal transplant, so some T cells may come from the graft donor. The chain couples TRBV5-6 to TRBJ2-7; D remains unclear. The sequences come from PBMCs, collected less than 750 days after intestinal transplantation. The CDR3 DNA reads as TGTGCCAGCAGCCCTGCCCTCTTGAACGAGCAGTACTTC. Its translation is CASSPALLNEQYF.